This is a list of T cell receptor beta chains from one sample in a study of cytomegalovirus exposure and HLA in healthy donors. Libraries were prepared by immunoSEQ multiplex PCR; TCRdb keeps only in-frame clonotypes and omits some of them. This repertoire comprises under 95,000 clones; its ten largest clones make up 0.5% to 0.65%. The specimen sequenced was PBMCs. The receptor source for this set is a man in his fifties or sixties in good health and CMV-seronegative. Each CDR3 is given with its conserved first and last residue. The order of the fields is J gene, V gene, D gene, CDR3 DNA, CDR3 protein. D genes are given only for firm matches.

j_gene: TRBJ2-5; v_gene: TRBV2; d_gene: -; CDR3nt: TGTGCCAGCAGTGAAGGAAACTTCCAAGAGACCCAGTACTTC; CDR3aa: CASSEGNFQETQYF
j_gene: TRBJ2-2; v_gene: TRBV29-1; d_gene: -; CDR3nt: TGCAGCGTTGGCCTCCGGGTAAACACCGGGGAGCTGTTTTTT; CDR3aa: CSVGLRVNTGELFF
j_gene: TRBJ2-2; v_gene: TRBV5-6; d_gene: -; CDR3nt: TGTGCCAGCAGATTTAAACGGGGGAACACCGGGGAGCTGTTTTTT; CDR3aa: CASRFKRGNTGELFF
j_gene: TRBJ2-5; v_gene: TRBV5-1; d_gene: TRBD1; CDR3nt: TGCGCCAGCAGCCCGGGACAGGGGGCTTGGGAGACCCAGTACTTC; CDR3aa: CASSPGQGAWETQYF
j_gene: TRBJ1-4; v_gene: TRBV6-1; d_gene: -; CDR3nt: TGTGCCAGCAGTGAATTGACAGGTGAAAAACTGTTTTTT; CDR3aa: CASSELTGEKLFF
j_gene: TRBJ2-2; v_gene: TRBV7-3; d_gene: TRBD2; CDR3nt: TGTGCCAGCAGCTATGGGACTAGCGGGGTCGGGGAGCTGTTTTTT; CDR3aa: CASSYGTSGVGELFF
j_gene: TRBJ2-7; v_gene: TRBV7-9; d_gene: -; CDR3nt: TGTGCCAGCAGCTTAGGAGTCAGGGTATACGAGCAGTACTTC; CDR3aa: CASSLGVRVYEQYF
j_gene: TRBJ2-7; v_gene: TRBV7-9; d_gene: -; CDR3nt: TGTGCCAGCAGCTTAGCAACGGAGGGGCTCGAGCAGTACTTC; CDR3aa: CASSLATEGLEQYF
j_gene: TRBJ1-4; v_gene: TRBV7-6; d_gene: TRBD1; CDR3nt: TGTGCCAGCAGCCAACAGGGGGCGCGTGAAAAACTGTTTTTT; CDR3aa: CASSQQGAREKLFF
j_gene: TRBJ2-7; v_gene: TRBV14; d_gene: -; CDR3nt: TGTGCCAGCAGCCAAGTGGTTGGCGGGGCGCACTACGAGCAGTACTTC; CDR3aa: CASSQVVGGAHYEQYF
j_gene: TRBJ1-2; v_gene: TRBV12-5; d_gene: -; CDR3nt: TGTGCTAGTTCGAGGGAGCTAAACTATGGCTACACCTTC; CDR3aa: CASSRELNYGYTF
j_gene: TRBJ2-7; v_gene: TRBV7-2; d_gene: TRBD2; CDR3nt: TGTGCCAGCAGCTTAGCCCCAGCGGGGGCCGCCTACGAGCAGTACTTC; CDR3aa: CASSLAPAGAAYEQYF
j_gene: TRBJ1-1; v_gene: TRBV28; d_gene: -; CDR3nt: TGTGCCAGCAGTTTATGGTCAGGGCTTGGGACTGAAGCTTTCTTT; CDR3aa: CASSLWSGLGTEAFF
j_gene: TRBJ1-4; v_gene: TRBV7-6; d_gene: TRBD1; CDR3nt: TGTGCCAGCAGCCCGAGGACAGGAGCAACTAATGAAAAACTGTTTTTT; CDR3aa: CASSPRTGATNEKLFF
j_gene: TRBJ1-1; v_gene: TRBV27; d_gene: -; CDR3nt: TGTGCCAGCAGTCCCCAATTAAGGGGCACTGAAGCTTTCTTT; CDR3aa: CASSPQLRGTEAFF
j_gene: TRBJ1-1; v_gene: TRBV28; d_gene: -; CDR3nt: TGTGCCAGCAGTCGTCTTGACAGCAACACTGAAGCTTTCTTT; CDR3aa: CASSRLDSNTEAFF
j_gene: TRBJ2-7; v_gene: TRBV28; d_gene: TRBD2; CDR3nt: TGTGCCAGCATGCGGGGGGTCTACGAGCAGTACTTC; CDR3aa: CASMRGVYEQYF
j_gene: TRBJ2-2; v_gene: TRBV2; d_gene: TRBD1; CDR3nt: TGTGCCAGCAGTGCTCAGGGGGCGGGCACCGGGGAGCTGTTTTTT; CDR3aa: CASSAQGAGTGELFF
j_gene: TRBJ2-2; v_gene: TRBV7-9; d_gene: -; CDR3nt: TGTGCCAGCAGTCGACAGTACACCGGGGAGCTGTTTTTT; CDR3aa: CASSRQYTGELFF
j_gene: TRBJ1-3; v_gene: TRBV27; d_gene: -; CDR3nt: TGTGCCAGCAGCGATAGACAGCCCTCTGGAAACACCATATATTTT; CDR3aa: CASSDRQPSGNTIYF
j_gene: TRBJ1-5; v_gene: TRBV2; d_gene: -; CDR3nt: TGTGCCAGCAGTGTGACCGCGGCCCAGTCAGGGAATCAGCCCCAGCATTTT; CDR3aa: CASSVTAAQSGNQPQHF
j_gene: TRBJ2-5; v_gene: TRBV14; d_gene: TRBD2; CDR3nt: TGTGCCAGCAGCCGAATAGGGACTACTCAAGAGACCCAGTACTTC; CDR3aa: CASSRIGTTQETQYF
j_gene: TRBJ1-4; v_gene: TRBV7-2; d_gene: -; CDR3nt: TGTGCCAGCAGCTTACAGGGCTCAGGAGAAAAACTGTTTTTT; CDR3aa: CASSLQGSGEKLFF
j_gene: TRBJ2-5; v_gene: TRBV7-7; d_gene: -; CDR3nt: TGTGCTATAGGAATTGGCGGAACAACACGAGAGACCCAGTACTTC; CDR3aa: CAIGIGGTTRETQYF
j_gene: TRBJ2-5; v_gene: TRBV9; d_gene: TRBD2; CDR3nt: TGTGCCAGCAGCTTTGGGGCGGGGGGGCAGGAGACCCAGTACTTC; CDR3aa: CASSFGAGGQETQYF
j_gene: TRBJ2-1; v_gene: TRBV7-2; d_gene: -; CDR3nt: TGTGCCAGCAGGTCCACTACCGCGGGGGAGCAGTTCTTC; CDR3aa: CASRSTTAGEQFF
j_gene: TRBJ1-6; v_gene: TRBV7-9; d_gene: -; CDR3nt: TGTGCCAGCAGCTTATGGCCCTTGACAACGGATAATTCACCCCTCCACTTT; CDR3aa: CASSLWPLTTDNSPLHF
j_gene: TRBJ2-7; v_gene: TRBV28; d_gene: TRBD1; CDR3nt: TGTGCCAGCAGCCCGGGACAGCATTTATCCTACGAGCAGTACTTC; CDR3aa: CASSPGQHLSYEQYF
j_gene: TRBJ2-5; v_gene: TRBV6-5; d_gene: TRBD1; CDR3nt: TGTGCCAGCAGTTACTCGGGGACAGGGCGGGAGACCCAGTACTTC; CDR3aa: CASSYSGTGRETQYF
j_gene: TRBJ1-1; v_gene: TRBV6-5; d_gene: -; CDR3nt: TGTGCCAGCAGTTACTCGAGCACCCTGAACACTGAAGCTTTCTTT; CDR3aa: CASSYSSTLNTEAFF
j_gene: TRBJ1-4; v_gene: TRBV28; d_gene: TRBD1; CDR3nt: TGTGCCAGCAGTTCCACAGGGGGAGATGATGAAAAACTGTTTTTT; CDR3aa: CASSSTGGDDEKLFF
j_gene: TRBJ1-5; v_gene: TRBV28; d_gene: -; CDR3nt: TGTGCCAGCAGCCTCGGGGGGGCGCAGCCTCAGCCCCAGCATTTT; CDR3aa: CASSLGGAQPQPQHF
j_gene: TRBJ2-1; v_gene: TRBV19; d_gene: -; CDR3nt: TGTGCCAGTAGTCGGGCGGGGAGCTCCTACAATGAGCAGTTCTTC; CDR3aa: CASSRAGSSYNEQFF
j_gene: TRBJ1-5; v_gene: TRBV19; d_gene: TRBD1; CDR3nt: TGTGCCAGTAGGAGGGACAGTGGTAATCAGCCCCAGCATTTT; CDR3aa: CASRRDSGNQPQHF
j_gene: TRBJ1-6; v_gene: TRBV6-1; d_gene: -; CDR3nt: TGTGCCAGCAGTGAAGGAGGCGGCAGCTATTCACCCCTCCACTTT; CDR3aa: CASSEGGGSYSPLHF
j_gene: TRBJ2-7; v_gene: TRBV6-1; d_gene: TRBD1; CDR3nt: TGTGCCAGCAGTGAACCCGGACAGGGGGTCTACGAGCAGTACTTC; CDR3aa: CASSEPGQGVYEQYF
j_gene: TRBJ2-1; v_gene: TRBV5-1; d_gene: TRBD1; CDR3nt: TGCGCCAGCAGCTTGGGGGACAGGGGTAGAGATGAGCAGTTCTTC; CDR3aa: CASSLGDRGRDEQFF
j_gene: TRBJ2-3; v_gene: TRBV7-7; d_gene: TRBD1; CDR3nt: TGTGCTAGCAGCCAGACAGGGGGCGCGGCAGATACGCAGTATTTT; CDR3aa: CASSQTGGAADTQYF
j_gene: TRBJ2-3; v_gene: TRBV2; d_gene: TRBD2; CDR3nt: TGTGCCAGCAGACGCGGGGGACCCCCCACAGATACGCAGTATTTT; CDR3aa: CASRRGGPPTDTQYF
j_gene: TRBJ2-3; v_gene: TRBV7-6; d_gene: TRBD2; CDR3nt: TGTGCCAGCCGAACTAGCGGGGGAGATACGCAGTATTTT; CDR3aa: CASRTSGGDTQYF
j_gene: TRBJ1-5; v_gene: TRBV6-5; d_gene: -; CDR3nt: TGTGCTTCGGGAGGGCCGGAAGACAATCAGCCCCAGCATTTT; CDR3aa: CASGGPEDNQPQHF
j_gene: TRBJ1-2; v_gene: TRBV9; d_gene: -; CDR3nt: TGTGCCAGCAGCGTATTGGGCAGTTCTAACTATGGCTACACCTTC; CDR3aa: CASSVLGSSNYGYTF
j_gene: TRBJ1-2; v_gene: TRBV11-2; d_gene: -; CDR3nt: TGTGCCAGCAGCTTAGTGGCTAACTATGGCTACATCTTC; CDR3aa: CASSLVANYGYIF
j_gene: TRBJ2-7; v_gene: TRBV18; d_gene: -; CDR3nt: TGTGCCAGCTCACCACCCTCGCGAATAGAGCAGTACTTC; CDR3aa: CASSPPSRIEQYF
j_gene: TRBJ1-5; v_gene: TRBV18; d_gene: TRBD1; CDR3nt: TGTGCCAGCTCACCGCGGACAGGGAACAATCAGCCCCAGCATTTT; CDR3aa: CASSPRTGNNQPQHF
j_gene: TRBJ2-7; v_gene: TRBV6-5; d_gene: -; CDR3nt: TGTGCCAGCAGTTACTCGTCAGGCGGGCTCGCTCTCGAGCAGTACTTC; CDR3aa: CASSYSSGGLALEQYF
j_gene: TRBJ2-5; v_gene: TRBV2; d_gene: TRBD2; CDR3nt: TGTGCCAGCAGTGACGCCGGGACTAGCCGAGAGACCCAGTACTTC; CDR3aa: CASSDAGTSRETQYF
j_gene: TRBJ2-1; v_gene: TRBV6-6; d_gene: -; CDR3nt: TGTGCCAGCAGTTCCGACAGAAGCAATGAGCAGTTCTTC; CDR3aa: CASSSDRSNEQFF
j_gene: TRBJ2-6; v_gene: TRBV4-1; d_gene: TRBD2; CDR3nt: TGCGCCAGCAGCCAAGTTAGACTAGCGGGGGTAGGTGGGGCCAACGTCCTGACTTTC; CDR3aa: CASSQVRLAGVGGANVLTF
j_gene: TRBJ1-1; v_gene: TRBV14; d_gene: -; CDR3nt: TGTGCCAGCAGCCAAGATCAGCACGCCAGGTATGGCACTGAAGCTTTCTTT; CDR3aa: CASSQDQHARYGTEAFF